These 29 T cell receptor beta chains originate from one sample sequenced in a study of graft-versus-host responses after intestinal transplantation. TCRdb keeps only in-frame clones here, not all; method: immunoSEQ multiplex PCR. The sample lists approximately 90,000 clones; roughly 90% were seen once. No antigens are known for them. This sample comprised unstimulated CD4+ T cells sorted from spleen or lymph node cells, obtained before transplant. Receptors were obtained from a human donor who was the organ donor for an intestinal transplant.

The gene calls are TRBV11-2 and TRBJ1-5; 8 bases match TRBD1. The CDR3 totals 15 residues. V was pared by 1 base and J by 1 base, with 0 bases of the junction left unmatched. In germline, CDR1 is SGHAT, CDR2 FQNNGV. CDR3 in amino acids: CASSLGDRSNQPQHF. For the CDR3, the DNA is TGTGCCAGCAGCTTAGGGGACAGGAGCAATCAGCCCCAGCATTTT.

V gene TRBV28 combines with J gene TRBJ2-3, with TRBD2 identical over 9 bases. V lost 6 bases and J lost 2; bases outside the gene matches: 9. Germline values: CDR1 MDHEN, CDR2 SYDVKM. This CDR3 comprises 16 residues. In DNA form, the CDR3 reads TGTGCCAGCAGCTCCTTTAGCGGGAGACCCACAGATACGCAGTATTTT. Its translation: CASSSFSGRPTDTQYF.

In regard to this clone: Distinct nucleotide sequences in the sample also encode this CDR3. This chain connects TRBV6-5 to TRBJ1-2, with 7 bases lining up with TRBD1. The CDR3 is made up of 12 amino acids. CDR1 MNHEY and CDR2 SVGAGI come from the germline V gene. V lost 6 bases and J lost 4; bases outside the gene matches: 2. CDR3 bases: TGTGCCAGCAGCTACAGGGGCTATGGCTACACCTTC. Its protein is CASSYRGYGYTF.

The chain couples TRBV7-3 to TRBJ2-3, with TRBD2 matching over 9 bases. V was clipped by 5 bases and J by 4 bases; unmatched bases: 10. The CDR3 sequence is 16 residues long. Germline assignment: CDR1 SGHTA and CDR2 FQGTGA. The CDR3 coding sequence is TGTGCCAGCAGCAAAGACCCTAGCGGGGAGCCAGATACGCAGTATTTT. It translates to CASSKDPSGEPDTQYF. The full variable domain, rest sourced from reference TRBV7-3 and TRBJ2-3, is GAGVSQTPSNKVTEKGKYVELRCDPISGHTALYWYRQSLGQGPEFLIYFQGTGAADDSGLPNDRFFAVRPEGSVSTLKIQRTERGDSAVYLCASSKDPSGEPDTQYFGPGTRLTVL.

This chain joins TRBV29-1 and TRBJ2-3; 7 bases match TRBD2. This CDR3 is 14 amino acids long. V lost 5 bases, J lost 2 bases, and 7 bases stayed unmatched. The germline CDR1 and CDR2 sequences are SQVTM and ANQGSEA. In DNA, the CDR3 is TGCAGCGTTACCAAGCGGGGAGCCACAGATACGCAGTATTTT. Translated: CSVTKRGATDTQYF.

This chain uses TRBV15 with TRBJ1-5, with D possibly matching TRBD1 (6 bases). The germline CDR1 and CDR2 sequences are LNHNV and YYDKDF (reference sequence). This CDR3 has 14 residues. V lost 5 bases to trimming and J lost 11 bases, with 19 bases between them. CDR3 loop: CATSPPQGYAAQHF. The CDR3 region has the DNA TGTGCCACCAGCCCTCCACAGGGTTATGCAGCCCAGCATTTT.

J is TRBJ2-7 and V is TRBV25-1; the match to TRBD1 covers 9 bases. This CDR3 is 16 amino acids long. Germline lookup yields CDR1 MGHDK and CDR2 SYGVNS. Trimming cost V 3 bases and J 6 bases; bases outside gene matches: 12. The CDR3: CASSDPGTGRSSEQYF. CDR3 bases: TGTGCCAGCAGTGATCCCGGGACAGGGAGATCGTCCGAGCAGTACTTC.

V and J are TRBV4-2 and TRBJ2-1, with 7 nucleotides matching TRBD2. The V gene's germline CDR1 is LGHNA and CDR2 YNFKEQ. With V trimmed by 4 bases and J by 0 bases, 0 bases remained unmatched. The CDR3 is 14 amino acids. The CDR3 nucleotides read TGTGCCAGCAGCCGGACTAGCTCCTACAATGAGCAGTTCTTC. It specifies CASSRTSSYNEQFF.

The chain uses TRBV2 and TRBJ2-2; tentative D call: TRBD2 (5 bases). V was pared by 4 bases and J by 0 bases, with 9 bases between. The CDR3 spans 15 residues. Germline CDR1 and CDR2: SNHLY and FYNNEI. The CDR3 bases are TGTGCCAGCAGTGGGCCAGCGGCGAACACCGGGGAGCTGTTTTTT. Its protein product is CASSGPAANTGELFF.

The rearrangement uses TRBV28 and TRBJ2-7, with TRBD2 matching 16 bases. The CDR3 has 16 amino acids. Germline CDR1 reads MDHEN; CDR2 reads SYDVKM. Trimming removed 5 bases from V and 6 bases from J; junction bases left unmatched: 7. The CDR3 bases are TGTGCCAGCAGTCCGGGACTAGCGGGAGGGCCGTTCGAGCAGTACTTC. Its translation: CASSPGLAGGPFEQYF.

This chain uses TRBV6-5 with TRBJ2-7; D is undetermined. The germline V gene has CDR1 MNHEY and CDR2 SVGAGI. V was pared by 4 bases and J by 3 bases, with 19 bases between. The CDR3 is 16 residues long. As DNA, the CDR3 is TGTGCCAGCAGTTTCTCCCTTTTCCGTACCTACTACGAGCAGTACTTC. This encodes CASSFSLFRTYYEQYF.

The chain is built from TRBV5-1 and TRBJ1-1; 7 bases fit TRBD1. Germline V gene lookup returns CDR1 SGHRS and CDR2 YFSETQ. Losses at the gene ends were 0 bases for V and 1 base for J; bases not matched to a gene: 12. The CDR3 is 18 residues long. In nucleotides, the CDR3 is TGCGCCAGCAGCTTGGCCGAGGGCCGGACAGGTTGGAACACTGAAGCTTTCTTT. Encoded protein: CASSLAEGRTGWNTEAFF.

The rearrangement uses TRBV28 and TRBJ1-4, with D tentatively TRBD1 (5 bases). In germline, CDR1 is MDHEN, CDR2 SYDVKM. Trimming removed 6 bases from V and 7 bases from J, with 21 bases in between. The CDR3 extends over 16 amino acids. The CDR3 DNA sequence: TGTGCCAGCAGAGGTGAAGGTGGAGGGGTCTTTGAAAAACTGTTTTTT. The encoded protein is CASRGEGGGVFEKLFF.

This chain uses TRBV4-1 with TRBJ1-5; the D is unclear. The length of the CDR3 is 16 residues. V was trimmed by 4 bases and J by 4 bases, leaving 17 bases between them. Germline values: CDR1 MGHRA, CDR2 YSYEKL. CDR3 sequence: CASSREVNTPNQPQHF. The CDR3 DNA reads TGCGCCAGCAGCCGGGAGGTTAACACCCCGAATCAGCCCCAGCATTTT.

With regard to this clone: The same CDR3 is also encoded by other DNA sequences in this sample. The CDR3 coding sequence is TGTGCCAGTAGTATTCAGGGCTTGAACACTGAAGCTTTCTTT. Its translation is CASSIQGLNTEAFF. J is TRBJ1-1 and V is TRBV19; D possibly corresponds to TRBD1 (5 bases). The V end was cut by 3 bases, the J end by 0 bases, with 8 bases between. This CDR3 contains 14 residues. The V gene's germline CDR1 is LNHDA and CDR2 SQIVND (reference sequence). The whole variable domain, remainder taken from reference TRBV19 and TRBJ1-1, is DGGITQSPKYLFRKEGQNVTLSCEQNLNHDAMYWYRQDPGQGLRLIYYSQIVNDFQKGDIAEGYSVSREKKESFPLTVTSAQKNPTAFYLCASSIQGLNTEAFFGQGTRLTVV.

This clone was detected only once. The rearrangement links TRBV6-5 to TRBJ2-3; 10 positions agree with TRBD2. Germline loops: CDR1 MNHEY, CDR2 SVGAGI. The CDR3 covers 13 residues. The ends lost 6 bases at V and 5 bases at J; junction bases unmatched: 2. In DNA, the CDR3 is TGTGCCAGCAGGGTAGCGGGAGGAGATACGCAGTATTTT. Its translation: CASRVAGGDTQYF.

The chain joins TRBV11-3 to TRBJ2-3, with D possibly TRBD1 on 6 matching bases. Germline CDR1 and CDR2: SGHNT and YENEEA. Trimming left V 3 bases short and J 5 bases short, with 18 bases between. This CDR3 has 16 amino acids. The CDR3 nucleotides are TGTGCCAGCAGCTTGGGGGCTAGCCCTGAGGGAGATACGCAGTATTTT. Amino acids: CASSLGASPEGDTQYF.

The rearrangement uses TRBV29-1 and TRBJ2-3; 8 bases line up with TRBD2. The CDR3 has 14 residues. With 7 bases clipped from V and 4 bases from J, the junction kept 10 bases outside the gene matches. Germline-derived CDR1 and CDR2 are SQVTM and ANQGSEA. The CDR3 coding sequence is TGCAGCGCCGCCGGGGGGGCCGTCCCAGATACGCAGTATTTT. It translates to CSAAGGAVPDTQYF.

The rearrangement uses TRBV6-6 and TRBJ1-5, with D possibly being TRBD1 (6 bases). Looked up from germline, CDR1 is MNHNY and CDR2 is SVGAGI (reference sequence). Trimming cost V 1 base and J 6 bases, with 16 bases left between them. The CDR3 is 16 residues long. CDR3 DNA: TGTGCCAGCAGTTACTTCACGGGCAGGGGTAGTCAGCCCCAGCATTTT. Residues: CASSYFTGRGSQPQHF.

The genes are TRBV7-2 and TRBJ1-5, with TRBD1 identical over 7 bases. CDR1 SGHTA and CDR2 FQGNSA come from the germline V gene. The CDR3 runs 15 residues. V lost 1 base to trimming and J lost 5 bases; unmatched junction nucleotides: 5. CDR3 nucleotide sequence: TGTGCCAGCAGCTTAGGAGGGACAGTTCATCAGCCCCAGCATTTT. This translates into CASSLGGTVHQPQHF. The whole variable domain, remainder taken from reference TRBV7-2 and TRBJ1-5, is GAGVSQSPSNKVTEKGKDVELRCDPISGHTALYWYRQSLGQGLEFLIYFQGNSAPDKSGLPSDRFSAERTGGSVSTLTIQRTQQEDSAVYLCASSLGGTVHQPQHFGDGTRLSIL.

This chain links TRBV15 with TRBJ2-3, with D unresolved. CDR1 is LNHNV, CDR2 YYDKDF, per germline (reference sequence). V lost 1 base and J lost 2, with 10 bases in between. This CDR3 contains 15 residues. In nucleotides, the CDR3 is TGTGCCACCAGCAGAGGTCGCGGATACACAGATACGCAGTATTTT. It encodes CATSRGRGYTDTQYF. Based on the CDR3 plus reference TRBV15 and TRBJ2-3, the full variable domain is DAMVIQNPRYQVTQFGKPVTLSCSQTLNHNVMYWYQQKSSQAPKLLFHYYDKDFNNEADTPDNFQSRRPNTSFCFLDIRSPGLGDTAMYLCATSRGRGYTDTQYFGPGTRLTVL.

The chain couples TRBV7-9 to TRBJ2-2; no definite D call. Germline CDR1 reads SEHNR; CDR2 reads FQNEAQ (reference sequence). V lost 1 base to trimming and J lost 3 bases, with 9 bases between them. The length of the CDR3 is 15 residues. This CDR3 reads CASSLVQTYTGELFF. The CDR3 DNA sequence: TGTGCCAGCAGCTTAGTCCAGACATACACCGGGGAGCTGTTTTTT.

The V call is TRBV21-1, the J call TRBJ1-5; the DNA was not compared with TRBD1, the D call given in the table. TRBV21-1 represents a pseudogene. The CDR3 consists of 12 residues. Here the CDR3 reads CATDRTNQPQHF. CDR3 sequence (DNA): TGTGCCACGGACAGGACGAATCAGCCCCAGCATTTT.

The V and J genes are TRBV12-5 and TRBJ2-1; perhaps TRBD2 as D (7 bases). Germline V CDR1 and CDR2: LGHNT, FRNRAP. V was trimmed by 1 base and J by 10 bases, leaving 23 bases between them. The CDR3 loop spans 17 amino acids. The CDR3 protein is CASGLGGGGRGPREQFF. CDR3 sequence (DNA): TGTGCTAGTGGTTTGGGGGGAGGGGGACGCGGCCCAAGGGAGCAGTTCTTC.

This chain joins TRBV5-1 and TRBJ2-6; D gene ambiguous. V was cut by 0 bases and J by 0 bases, with 4 bases left in between. CDR3 size: 15 residues. Germline V CDR1 and CDR2: SGHRS, YFSETQ. CDR3 in amino acids: CASSLGVSGANVLTF. CDR3 nucleotides: TGCGCCAGCAGCTTGGGAGTCTCTGGGGCCAACGTCCTGACTTTC.

CDR3 sequence: CAISEGTLNNEKLFF. CDR3 nucleotides: TGTGCCATCAGTGAGGGGACACTTAATAATGAAAAACTGTTTTTT. The genes are TRBV10-3 and TRBJ1-4; perhaps TRBD1 as D (6 bases). The CDR3 covers 15 residues. Germline CDR1 and CDR2: ENHRY and SYGVKD. The ends were cut back, 2 bases at V and 4 bases at J, with 11 bases in the middle.

The chain employs TRBV29-1 and TRBJ1-1; weak D call: TRBD1 (5 bases). CDR1 is SQVTM and CDR2 is ANQGSEA in the germline V gene. Between the trimmed V and J ends, which lost 7 bases and 0 bases, there was a span of 15 bases. The CDR3 runs to 14 residues. The CDR3 region is CSATLGRVNTEAFF. CDR3 DNA: TGCAGCGCGACCCTGGGCAGGGTGAACACTGAAGCTTTCTTT.

The V gene is TRBV28, the J gene TRBJ2-1, with 16 bases that match TRBD2. V trimming: 3 bases; J trimming: 2 bases; junction bases outside the gene matches: 10. Germline assignment: CDR1 MDHEN and CDR2 SYDVKM. CDR3 length: 20 amino acids. CDR3 residues: CASSFWSGTSGRGTYNEQFF. In DNA, the CDR3 is TGTGCCAGCAGTTTTTGGTCCGGGACTAGCGGGAGGGGCACCTACAATGAGCAGTTCTTC.

Here the CDR3 reads CASSLDRAGNSPLHF. The CDR3 DNA reads TGTGCCAGCAGCTTGGACAGGGCCGGGAATTCACCCCTCCACTTT. This sequence joins TRBV11-3 and TRBJ1-6; 8 nucleotides agree with TRBD1. V trimming: 3 bases; J trimming: 7 bases; junction bases outside the gene matches: 5. The CDR3 totals 15 residues. Germline V gene lookup returns CDR1 SGHNT and CDR2 YENEEA. The full variable domain, with the rest looked up from reference TRBV11-3 and TRBJ1-6, is EAGVVQSPRYKIIEKKQPVAFWCNPISGHNTLYWYLQNLGQGPELLIRYENEEAVDDSQLPKDRFSAERLKGVDSTLKIQPAELGDSAVYLCASSLDRAGNSPLHFGNGTRLTVT.